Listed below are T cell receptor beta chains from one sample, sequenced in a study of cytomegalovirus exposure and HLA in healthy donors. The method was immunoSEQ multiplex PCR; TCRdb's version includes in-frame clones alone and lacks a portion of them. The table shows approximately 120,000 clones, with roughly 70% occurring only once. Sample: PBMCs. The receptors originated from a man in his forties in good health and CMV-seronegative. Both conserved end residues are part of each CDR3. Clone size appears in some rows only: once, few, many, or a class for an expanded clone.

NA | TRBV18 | CASSYGTNGPLHF
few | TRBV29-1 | CSVGHLGGIPSYEQYF
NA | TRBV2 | CASRLRQSIGEAFF
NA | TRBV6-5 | CASSYAPGYEQYF
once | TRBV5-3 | CARSITPDRNPNSPLHF
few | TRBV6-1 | CASRLLAGGEKLFF
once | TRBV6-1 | CASSVGGQRGSPLHF
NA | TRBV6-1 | CATQDGSSYNEQFF
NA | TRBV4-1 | CASSQSGIEKLFF
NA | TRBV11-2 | CASSLGTGRIQYF
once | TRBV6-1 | CASREAGGPHEQYF
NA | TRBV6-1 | CASSGGEGADEKLFF
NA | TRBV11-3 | CASSANSYEQYF
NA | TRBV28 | CASSFDRDRVTEAFF
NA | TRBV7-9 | CASSPDRDGYTF
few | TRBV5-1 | CASSLGAGEGCSF
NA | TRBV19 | CASSRTGGNGEQYF
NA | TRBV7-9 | CASRPQKGQGAGDTGELFF
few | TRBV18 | CASSPPGGSSYNSPLHF
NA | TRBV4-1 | CASSHPGLAGGPRVADTQYF
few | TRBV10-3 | CAISGTGLNTEAFF
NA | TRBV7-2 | CASSLAEQVVGGYTDTQYF
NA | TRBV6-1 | CASTLTGESNQPQHF
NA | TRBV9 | CASSVGHGATDTQYF
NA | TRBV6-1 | CATLGQEENIQYF
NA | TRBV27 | CASALQGMGYEQYF
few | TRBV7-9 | CASSLQGAYGYTF
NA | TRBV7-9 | CASSLWDSENSPLHF
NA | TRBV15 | CATSRDPPGSADTQYF
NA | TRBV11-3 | CASSLGGGDYEQYF
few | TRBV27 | CASSSKAGGRDTQYF
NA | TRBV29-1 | CSVDPSGIHGYTF
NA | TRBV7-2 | CASSPGAGGSYEQYF
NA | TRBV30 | CAWSGAGQGVYEQFF
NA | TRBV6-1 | CASKPGQVWETQYF
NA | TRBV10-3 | CAISDLAGSGELFF
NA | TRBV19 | CAAGDRGPRGYTF
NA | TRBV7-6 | CASSPGQGEYDTQYF
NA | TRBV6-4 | CASSEGSGNTGELFF
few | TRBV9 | CASSVGGHQPQHF
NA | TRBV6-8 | CASSLGQGSSNQPQHF
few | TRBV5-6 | CASSLMGQRKWGDTIYF
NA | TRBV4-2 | CASGRELHTGELFF
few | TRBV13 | CASATGTYEQYF
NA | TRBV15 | CATSPGPYNEQFF
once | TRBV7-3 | CASSLPGDTQYF
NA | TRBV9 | CASSVRGGSGTGELFF
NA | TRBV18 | CASSKGAQTNSPLHF